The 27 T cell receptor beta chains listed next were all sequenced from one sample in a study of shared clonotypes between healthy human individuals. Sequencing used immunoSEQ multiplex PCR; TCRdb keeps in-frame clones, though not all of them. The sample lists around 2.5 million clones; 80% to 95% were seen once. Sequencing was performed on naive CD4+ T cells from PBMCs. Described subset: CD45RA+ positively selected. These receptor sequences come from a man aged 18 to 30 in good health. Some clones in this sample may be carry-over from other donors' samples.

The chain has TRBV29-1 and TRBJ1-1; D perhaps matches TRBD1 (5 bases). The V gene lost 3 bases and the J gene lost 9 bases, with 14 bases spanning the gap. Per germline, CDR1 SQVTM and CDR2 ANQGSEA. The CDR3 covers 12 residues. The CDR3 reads CSVDWVGEKAFF. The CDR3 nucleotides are TGCAGCGTTGATTGGGTAGGGGAAAAAGCTTTCTTT.

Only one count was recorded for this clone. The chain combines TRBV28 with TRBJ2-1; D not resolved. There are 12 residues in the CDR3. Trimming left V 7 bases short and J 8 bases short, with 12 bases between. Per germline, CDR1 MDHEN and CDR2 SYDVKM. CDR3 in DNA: TGTGCCAGCAAAAAGCCTGCGGATGAGCAGTTCTTC. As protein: CASKKPADEQFF. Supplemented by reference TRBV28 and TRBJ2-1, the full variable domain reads DVKVTQSSRYLVKRTGEKVFLECVQDMDHENMFWYRQDPGLGLRLIYFSYDVKMKEKGDIPEGYSVSREKKERFSLILESASTNQTSMYLCASKKPADEQFFGPGTRLTVL.

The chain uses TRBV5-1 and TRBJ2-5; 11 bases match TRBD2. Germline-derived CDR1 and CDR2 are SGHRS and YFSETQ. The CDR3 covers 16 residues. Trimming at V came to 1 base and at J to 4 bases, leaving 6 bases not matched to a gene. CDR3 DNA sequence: TGCGCCAGCAGCTTGATAGCGGGAGGGCCTGGAGAGACCCAGTACTTC. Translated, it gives CASSLIAGGPGETQYF. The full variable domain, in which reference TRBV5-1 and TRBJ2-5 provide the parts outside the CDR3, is KAGVTQTPRYLIKTRGQQVTLSCSPISGHRSVSWYQQTPGQGLQFLFEYFSETQRNKGNFPGRFSGRQFSNSRSEMNVSTLELGDSALYLCASSLIAGGPGETQYFGPGTRLLVL.

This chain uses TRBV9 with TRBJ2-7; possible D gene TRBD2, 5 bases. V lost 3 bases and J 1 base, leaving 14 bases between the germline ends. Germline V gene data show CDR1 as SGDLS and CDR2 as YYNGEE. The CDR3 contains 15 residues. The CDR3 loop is CASSAGGSESYEQYF. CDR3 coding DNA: TGTGCCAGCAGCGCAGGTGGTAGCGAATCCTACGAGCAGTACTTC.

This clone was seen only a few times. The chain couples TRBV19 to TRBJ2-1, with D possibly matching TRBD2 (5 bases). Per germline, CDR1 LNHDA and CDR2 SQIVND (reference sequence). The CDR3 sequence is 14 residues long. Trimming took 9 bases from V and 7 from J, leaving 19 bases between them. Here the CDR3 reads CASPGESSENEQFF. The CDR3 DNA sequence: TGTGCCAGCCCCGGGGAGTCTTCCGAGAATGAGCAGTTCTTC.

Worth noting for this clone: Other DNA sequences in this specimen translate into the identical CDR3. The CDR3 bases are TGTGCCAGCAGCTTAACAGGGGGCGGCAATCAGCCCCAGCATTTT. It specifies CASSLTGGGNQPQHF. The chain employs TRBV7-3 and TRBJ1-5; 7 bases map to TRBD1. The CDR3 has 15 residues. The germline CDR1 and CDR2 sequences are SGHTA and FQGTGA. V lost 0 bases and J lost 2; bases outside the gene matches: 1.

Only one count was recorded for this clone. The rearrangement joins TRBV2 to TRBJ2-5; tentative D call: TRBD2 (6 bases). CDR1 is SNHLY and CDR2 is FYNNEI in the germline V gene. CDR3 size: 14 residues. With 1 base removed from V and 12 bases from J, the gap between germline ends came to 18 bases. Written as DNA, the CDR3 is TGTGCCAGCAGTGAAGGTGAAGGGAGGAGAGTCAAGTACTTC. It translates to CASSEGEGRRVKYF.

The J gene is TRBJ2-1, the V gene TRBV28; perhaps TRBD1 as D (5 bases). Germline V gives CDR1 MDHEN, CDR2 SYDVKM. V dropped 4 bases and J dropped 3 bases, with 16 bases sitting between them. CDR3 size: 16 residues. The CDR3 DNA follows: TGTGCCAGCAGTTCCCCGGGTAGCAGGGACTACAATGAGCAGTTCTTC. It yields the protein CASSSPGSRDYNEQFF.

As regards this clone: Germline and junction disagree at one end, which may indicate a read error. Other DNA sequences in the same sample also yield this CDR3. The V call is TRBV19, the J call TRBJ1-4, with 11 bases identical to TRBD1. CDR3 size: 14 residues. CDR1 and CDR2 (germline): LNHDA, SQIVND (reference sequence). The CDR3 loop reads CASSMGQGDEKLFF. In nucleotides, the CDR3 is TGTGCCAGTAGTATGGGACAGGGGGATGAGAAACTGTTTTTT.

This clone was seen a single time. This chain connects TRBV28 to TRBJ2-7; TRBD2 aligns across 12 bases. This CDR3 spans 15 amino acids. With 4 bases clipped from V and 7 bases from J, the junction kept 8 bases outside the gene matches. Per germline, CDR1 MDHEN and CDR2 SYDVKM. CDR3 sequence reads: CASSYLAGGPGEQYF. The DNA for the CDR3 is TGTGCCAGCAGTTATCTAGCGGGAGGGCCGGGTGAGCAGTACTTC.

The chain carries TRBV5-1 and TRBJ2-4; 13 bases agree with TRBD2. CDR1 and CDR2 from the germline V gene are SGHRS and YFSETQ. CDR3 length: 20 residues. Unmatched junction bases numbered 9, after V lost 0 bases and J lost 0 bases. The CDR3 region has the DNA TGCGCCAGCAGCTTGGGACTAGCGGGAGGCCCGCCCCTAGCCAAAAACATTCAGTACTTC. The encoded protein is CASSLGLAGGPPLAKNIQYF.

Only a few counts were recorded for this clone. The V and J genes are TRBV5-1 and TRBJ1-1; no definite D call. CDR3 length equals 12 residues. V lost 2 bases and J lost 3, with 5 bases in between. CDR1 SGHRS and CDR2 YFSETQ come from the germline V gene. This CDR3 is CASSFKDTEAFF. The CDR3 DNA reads TGCGCCAGCAGCTTCAAGGACACTGAAGCTTTCTTT.

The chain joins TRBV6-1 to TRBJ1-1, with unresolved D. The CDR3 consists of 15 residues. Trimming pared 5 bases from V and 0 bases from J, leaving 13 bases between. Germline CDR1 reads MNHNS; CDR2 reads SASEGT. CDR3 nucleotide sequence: TGTGCCAGCAGTCAAGTCTACTATCTGAACACTGAAGCTTTCTTT. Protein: CASSQVYYLNTEAFF.

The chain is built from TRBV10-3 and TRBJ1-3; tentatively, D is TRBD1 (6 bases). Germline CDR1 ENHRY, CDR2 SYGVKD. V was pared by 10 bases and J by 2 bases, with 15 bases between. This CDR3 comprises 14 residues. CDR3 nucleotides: TGTGCCACCAGCGTACAGGGTCCTGGAAACACCATATATTTT. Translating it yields CATSVQGPGNTIYF.

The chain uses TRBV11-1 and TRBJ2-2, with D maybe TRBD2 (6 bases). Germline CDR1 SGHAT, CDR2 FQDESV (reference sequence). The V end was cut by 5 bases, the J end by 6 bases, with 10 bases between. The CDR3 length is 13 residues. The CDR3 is CASSPGEAGELFF. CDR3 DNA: TGTGCCAGCAGCCCTGGGGAGGCCGGGGAGCTGTTTTTT.

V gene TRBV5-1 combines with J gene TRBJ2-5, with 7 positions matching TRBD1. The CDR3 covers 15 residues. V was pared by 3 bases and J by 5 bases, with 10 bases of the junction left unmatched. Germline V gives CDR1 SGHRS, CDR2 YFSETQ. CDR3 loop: CASSSGTALGETQYF. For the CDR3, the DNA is TGCGCCAGCAGCTCTGGGACAGCCTTAGGGGAGACCCAGTACTTC. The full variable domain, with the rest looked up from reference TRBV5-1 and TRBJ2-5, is KAGVTQTPRYLIKTRGQQVTLSCSPISGHRSVSWYQQTPGQGLQFLFEYFSETQRNKGNFPGRFSGRQFSNSRSEMNVSTLELGDSALYLCASSSGTALGETQYFGPGTRLLVL.

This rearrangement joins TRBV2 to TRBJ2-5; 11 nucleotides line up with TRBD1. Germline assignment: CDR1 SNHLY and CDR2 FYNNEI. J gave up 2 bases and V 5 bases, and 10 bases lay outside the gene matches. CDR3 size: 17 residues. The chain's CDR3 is CASSSGTGGSRQETQYF. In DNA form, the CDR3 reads TGTGCCAGCAGTTCAGGGACAGGGGGGTCTCGGCAAGAGACCCAGTACTTC.

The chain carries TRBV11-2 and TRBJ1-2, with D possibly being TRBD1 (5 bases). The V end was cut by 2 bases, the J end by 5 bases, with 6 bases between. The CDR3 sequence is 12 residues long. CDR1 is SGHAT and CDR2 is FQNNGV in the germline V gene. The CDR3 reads CASSLQGYGYTF. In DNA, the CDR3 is TGTGCCAGCAGCTTACAGGGATATGGCTACACCTTC.

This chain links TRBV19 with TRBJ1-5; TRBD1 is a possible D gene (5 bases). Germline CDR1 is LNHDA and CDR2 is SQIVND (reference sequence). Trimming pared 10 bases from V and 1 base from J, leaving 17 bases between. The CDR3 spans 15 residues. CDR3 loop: CATSAGRASNQPQHF. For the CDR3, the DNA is TGTGCCACTAGCGCGGGCAGGGCAAGCAATCAGCCCCAGCATTTT. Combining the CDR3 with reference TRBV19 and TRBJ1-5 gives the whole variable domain DGGITQSPKYLFRKEGQNVTLSCEQNLNHDAMYWYRQDPGQGLRLIYYSQIVNDFQKGDIAEGYSVSREKKESFPLTVTSAQKNPTAFYLCATSAGRASNQPQHFGDGTRLSIL.

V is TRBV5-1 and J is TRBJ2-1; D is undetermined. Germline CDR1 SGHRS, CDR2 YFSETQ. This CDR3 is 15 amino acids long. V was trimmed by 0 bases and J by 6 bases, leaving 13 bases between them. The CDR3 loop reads CASSLGRMAGNEQFF. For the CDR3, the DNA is TGCGCCAGCAGCTTGGGAAGAATGGCTGGCAATGAGCAGTTCTTC.

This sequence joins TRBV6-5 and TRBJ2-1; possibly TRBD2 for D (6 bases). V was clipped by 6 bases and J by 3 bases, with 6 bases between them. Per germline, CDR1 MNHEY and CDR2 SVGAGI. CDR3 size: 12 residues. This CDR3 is CASRGGYNEQFF. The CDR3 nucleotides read TGTGCCAGCAGGGGAGGCTACAATGAGCAGTTCTTC.

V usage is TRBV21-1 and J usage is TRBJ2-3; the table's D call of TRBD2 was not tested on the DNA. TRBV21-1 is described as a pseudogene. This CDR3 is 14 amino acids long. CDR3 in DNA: TGTGCCAGCAGCTGCGGGAGGGACACAGATACGCAGTATTTT. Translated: CASSCGRDTDTQYF.

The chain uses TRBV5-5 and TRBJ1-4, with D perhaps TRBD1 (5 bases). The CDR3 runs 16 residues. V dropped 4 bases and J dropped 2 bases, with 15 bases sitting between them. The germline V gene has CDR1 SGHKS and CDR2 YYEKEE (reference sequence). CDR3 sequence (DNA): TGTGCCAGCAGCCAAAACCAGGGAAGGACTAATGAAAAACTGTTTTTT. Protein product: CASSQNQGRTNEKLFF.

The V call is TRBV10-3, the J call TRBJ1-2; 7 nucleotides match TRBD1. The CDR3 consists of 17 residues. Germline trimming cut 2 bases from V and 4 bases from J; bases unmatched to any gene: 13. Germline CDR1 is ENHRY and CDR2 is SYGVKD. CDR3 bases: TGTGCCATCAGTGAGATAGTATCCGGGACAGCAATCTATGGCTACACCTTC. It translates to CAISEIVSGTAIYGYTF.

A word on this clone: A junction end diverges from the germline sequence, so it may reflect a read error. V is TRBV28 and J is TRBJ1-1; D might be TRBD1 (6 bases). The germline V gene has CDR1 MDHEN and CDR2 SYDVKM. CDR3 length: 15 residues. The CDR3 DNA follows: TGTGCCAGCAGTTTCCCCGGACAGATGAACACTGAAGTTTTCTTT. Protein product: CASSFPGQMNTEVFF.

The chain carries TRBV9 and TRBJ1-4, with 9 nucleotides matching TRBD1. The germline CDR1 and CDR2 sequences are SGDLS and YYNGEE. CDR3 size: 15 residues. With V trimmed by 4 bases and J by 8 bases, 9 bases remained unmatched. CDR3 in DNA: TGTGCCAGCAGCTCCGGACAGGGGAGTTGGGAAAAACTGTTTTTT. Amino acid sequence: CASSSGQGSWEKLFF. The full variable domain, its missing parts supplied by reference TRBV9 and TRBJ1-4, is DSGVTQTPKHLITATGQRVTLRCSPRSGDLSVYWYQQSLDQGLQFLIQYYNGEERAKGNILERFSAQQFPDLHSELNLSSLELGDSALYFCASSSGQGSWEKLFFGSGTQLSVL.

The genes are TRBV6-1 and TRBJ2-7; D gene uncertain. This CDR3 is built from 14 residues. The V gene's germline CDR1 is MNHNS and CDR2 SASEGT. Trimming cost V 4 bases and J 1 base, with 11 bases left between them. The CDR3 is CASSVQRTSYEQYF. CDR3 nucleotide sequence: TGTGCCAGCAGTGTACAGCGCACATCCTACGAGCAGTACTTC.